This TCR beta chain stems from a study of OX40 agonist ivuxolimab in advanced cancers. The assay was immunoSEQ multiplex PCR, and TCRdb's table has in-frame clones only and misses some. The sample records some 150,000 clones, 90% being singletons. CDR3 size: 14 residues. The germline V gene has CDR1 MDHEN and CDR2 SYDVKM. V was pared by 8 bases and J by 6 bases, with 4 bases of the junction left unmatched. The sampling schedule covered blood at baseline, cycle 4 day 1, and cycle 7 day 1. The receptor's source is an adult with an advanced solid tumor such as melanoma, head and neck, liver or kidney cancer. The sequencing used CD4+ or CD8+ T cells sorted from blood, collected in a trial of the OX40 agonist ivuxolimab. The chain links TRBV28 to TRBJ2-4, with TRBD2 matching over 13 bases. DNA for the CDR3: TGTGCCAGCGGACTAGCGGGAGATGTAAACATTCAGTACTTC. It translates to CASGLAGDVNIQYF. Variable domain in full (rest from reference TRBV28 and TRBJ2-4): DVKVTQSSRYLVKRTGEKVFLECVQDMDHENMFWYRQDPGLGLRLIYFSYDVKMKEKGDIPEGYSVSREKKERFSLILESASTNQTSMYLCASGLAGDVNIQYFGAGTRLSVL.